What follows is one T cell receptor beta chain and its context. The antigen is not known. The TCR beta CDR3 region was amplified from genomic DNA, with two rounds of multiplex PCR being used for the amplification. First-round PCR amplification was performed with primers specific to each TRBV and TRBJ gene. The second round of PCR employed universal primers. One entry per CDR3 protein, called by TCRdb with MiXCR from the multiplex PCR reads. Here the sample spans about 24,000 distinct CDR3 sequences, under 40% being singletons. CDR3 size: 14 residues. V lost 7 bases and J 0 bases, leaving 11 bases between the germline ends. This specimen comes from a study of prognosis after radiotherapy for stage I lung cancer. On the study more broadly: Individuals diagnosed with stage I non-small cell lung cancer underwent enrollment between April 2018 and early 2019. None of the non-small cell lung cancer patients was considered medically operable.

Study-wide results and caveats: Patients developing distant metastases showed lower Shannon entropy after stereotactic body radiation therapy.

The input for sequencing was PBMCs, taken before or after stereotactic body radiation therapy (not recorded which). This clonotype was obtained from a donor over 45 with non-small cell lung cancer. The chain employs TRBV12-3 or TRBV12-4 and TRBJ2-3; unclear D gene. CDR3 DNA sequence: TGTGCCAGCACCCGGACGGCTAGCACAGATACGCAGTATTTT. This encodes CASTRTASTDTQYF.